These 17 T cell receptor beta chains were all obtained from the same sample, sequenced in a study of blood T cell repertoires in COVID-19. Clones were sequenced by immunoSEQ multiplex PCR, and TCRdb holds only the in-frame ones, with some missing. Seen here are 200,000 to 300,000 clones, approximately 80% observed once, and the top ten hold 4.2%. Sequencing was done on a sample of peripheral blood. All receptors derive from a man between 60 and 70 years old with acute or convalescent COVID-19.

This sequence joins TRBV2 and TRBJ1-1, with TRBD1 as a possible D gene (5 bases). There are 14 residues in the CDR3. V lost 8 bases and J lost 4, with 17 bases in between. Germline CDR1 and CDR2: SNHLY and FYNNEI. The CDR3 DNA follows: TGTGCCAGCTCAGGGAACAATAGGGTCACTGAAGCTTTCTTT. It codes for CASSGNNRVTEAFF.

The chain couples TRBV7-2 to TRBJ2-1; D may be TRBD2 (7 bases). Trimming cost V 0 bases and J 2 bases, with 11 bases left between them. Germline V gene data show CDR1 as SGHTA and CDR2 as FQGNSA. The CDR3 has 16 residues. CDR3 coding DNA: TGTGCCAGCAGCTTAGCGGGGGGGGGCGCCTACAATGAGCAGTTCTTC. Translating it yields CASSLAGGGAYNEQFF. Full variable domain (outside the CDR3, taken from reference TRBV7-2 and TRBJ2-1): GAGVSQSPSNKVTEKGKDVELRCDPISGHTALYWYRQSLGQGLEFLIYFQGNSAPDKSGLPSDRFSAERTGGSVSTLTIQRTQQEDSAVYLCASSLAGGGAYNEQFFGPGTRLTVL.

The genes are TRBV20-1 and TRBJ2-1; D remains unclear. This CDR3 comprises 11 residues. The germline gives CDR1 DFQATT, CDR2 SNEGSKA (reference sequence). V was clipped by 5 bases and J by 5 bases, with 7 bases between them. The CDR3: CSAPTHNEQFF. The CDR3 DNA reads TGCAGTGCTCCTACCCACAATGAGCAGTTCTTC.

V gene TRBV6-5 combines with J gene TRBJ2-3; 10 bases map to TRBD2. This CDR3 has 15 residues. Germline V gene lookup returns CDR1 MNHEY and CDR2 SVGAGI. V dropped 0 bases and J dropped 8; count of bases not matched to a gene: 5. The CDR3 DNA reads TGTGCCAGCAGTTACTCCGGTGTAGCGGGAGGTACGCAGTATTTT. This sequence encodes CASSYSGVAGGTQYF.

V usage is TRBV7-8 and J usage is TRBJ2-7; TRBD2 matches 7 bases. With 1 base clipped from V and 3 bases from J, the junction kept 9 bases outside the gene matches. This CDR3 spans 16 amino acids. CDR1 and CDR2 (germline): SGHVS, FQNEAQ. CDR3 protein: CASSLGVGERGYEQYF. The CDR3 bases are TGTGCCAGCAGCTTAGGAGTCGGAGAGCGGGGCTACGAGCAGTACTTC. The full variable domain, with the rest looked up from reference TRBV7-8 and TRBJ2-7, is GAGVSQSPRYKVAKRGQDVALRCDPISGHVSLFWYQQALGQGPEFLTYFQNEAQLDKSGLPSDRFFAERPEGSVSTLKIQRTQQEDSAVYLCASSLGVGERGYEQYFGPGTRLTVT.

The chain is built from TRBV19 and TRBJ1-2; D call uncertain. The CDR3 loop spans 15 amino acids. V lost 9 bases to trimming and J lost 2 bases, with 19 bases between them. Germline assignment: CDR1 LNHDA and CDR2 SQIVND (reference sequence). The CDR3 loop reads CASSLALGKNYGYTF. CDR3 DNA: TGTGCCAGCAGTTTAGCATTGGGCAAGAACTATGGCTACACCTTC.

The chain joins TRBV6-5 to TRBJ1-2, with 9 bases matching TRBD1. The CDR3 length is 13 residues. With 5 bases clipped from V and 6 bases from J, the junction kept 4 bases outside the gene matches. Germline CDR1 and CDR2: MNHEY and SVGAGI. In DNA, the CDR3 is TGTGCCAGCAGTAAACAGGGGGCGAATGGCTACACCTTC. Encoded protein: CASSKQGANGYTF.

This rearrangement joins TRBV19 to TRBJ1-5; D possibly corresponds to TRBD1 (5 bases). V dropped 6 bases and J dropped 1 base, with 10 bases sitting between them. Germline V gene sequence: CDR1 LNHDA, CDR2 SQIVND (reference sequence). The CDR3 is made up of 14 amino acids. The CDR3 is CASSFDSSNQPQHF. Written as DNA, the CDR3 is TGTGCCAGTAGCTTTGACAGCAGCAATCAGCCCCAGCATTTT.

The chain uses TRBV28 and TRBJ2-7, with D maybe TRBD2 (5 bases). From germline, CDR1 is MDHEN and CDR2 SYDVKM. The CDR3 runs to 10 residues. Trimming removed 8 bases from V and 10 bases from J, with 12 bases in between. CDR3 in amino acids: CASGLLPQYF. The DNA of the CDR3 is TGTGCCAGCGGACTTCTACCCCAGTACTTC.

This clone was counted between two and nine times. The chain has TRBV5-6 and TRBJ1-2; the D gene is possibly TRBD1 (6 bases). Per the germline V gene, CDR1 is SGHDT and CDR2 is YYEEEE. The CDR3 totals 12 residues. With 2 bases removed from V and 8 bases from J, the gap between germline ends came to 10 bases. The CDR3 sequence: CASSLQGRGYTF. The CDR3 region has the DNA TGTGCCAGCAGCTTACAGGGACGCGGCTACACCTTC.

The DNA for the CDR3 is TGTGCCAGCAAACAGGGCTTCTCCTTTGGCGGCGGCTACACCTTC. Its translation: CASKQGFSFGGGYTF. The chain has TRBV6-5 and TRBJ1-2; D is possibly TRBD1 (6 bases). The CDR3 is 15 residues long. Germline-derived CDR1 and CDR2 are MNHEY and SVGAGI. V lost 7 bases and J lost 8, with 23 bases in between.

The chain joins TRBV4-3 to TRBJ2-7, with 7 bases fitting TRBD2. The CDR3 runs to 15 residues. The trim removed 0 bases at V and 5 bases at J, leaving 7 bases unmatched. The germline CDR1 and CDR2 sequences are LGHNA and YSLEER. CDR3 amino acids: CASSQESGRLHEQYF. The CDR3 bases are TGCGCCAGCAGCCAAGAGTCCGGGAGGCTCCACGAGCAGTACTTC.

The rearrangement joins TRBV2 to TRBJ1-5, with 7 bases that match TRBD1. V was pared by 4 bases and J by 6 bases, with 9 bases of the junction left unmatched. Per the germline V gene, CDR1 is SNHLY and CDR2 is FYNNEI. The CDR3 length is 15 residues. The chain's CDR3 is CASSGVAGGIQPQHF. The CDR3 bases are TGTGCCAGCAGTGGTGTTGCAGGGGGAATTCAGCCCCAGCATTTT.

The table lists this clone with a count of one. The chain carries TRBV19 and TRBJ2-2, with D perhaps matching TRBD2 (6 bases). V lost 4 bases and J 6 bases, leaving 18 bases between the germline ends. This CDR3 contains 16 residues. The V gene's germline CDR1 is LNHDA and CDR2 SQIVND (reference sequence). The CDR3 sequence is CASSTSAGASAGELFF. CDR3 DNA: TGTGCCAGTAGTACTTCAGCCGGAGCTAGCGCCGGGGAGCTGTTTTTT.

This chain connects TRBV5-8 to TRBJ1-5; 8 bases agree with TRBD1. CDR3 length equals 18 residues. CDR1 and CDR2 (germline): SGHTS, YDEGEE. Trimming cost V 4 bases and J 3 bases; bases outside gene matches: 15. The CDR3 DNA reads TGTGCCAGCAGCGGGGGGAGGCGGACAGGGTTTAACAATCAGCCCCAGCATTTT. Residues: CASSGGRRTGFNNQPQHF.

The table lists this clone with a few counts. The chain carries TRBV4-1 and TRBJ2-6; D gene uncertain. This CDR3 is 15 amino acids long. The ends were cut back, 0 bases at V and 3 bases at J, with 6 bases in the middle. Germline CDR1 reads MGHRA; CDR2 reads YSYEKL. DNA for the CDR3: TGCGCCAGCAGCCAAGATGCACTTGGGGCCAACGTCCTGACTTTC. It translates to CASSQDALGANVLTF.

This chain connects TRBV15 to TRBJ1-1, with TRBD1 matching over 11 bases. With 2 bases clipped from V and 6 bases from J, the junction kept 8 bases outside the gene matches. Germline values: CDR1 LNHNV, CDR2 YYDKDF (reference sequence). The CDR3 extends over 16 amino acids. The CDR3 reads CATSRPGQGAVAEAFF. As DNA, the CDR3 is TGTGCCACCAGCAGACCCGGACAGGGGGCGGTCGCTGAAGCTTTCTTT.